Presented here are 20 T cell receptor beta chains from one specimen sequenced in a study of blood T cells in healthy people across ages. Together with a sample-barcoded 5' primer, a J-beta primer mix was included in a second PCR lasting about 7 to 11 cycles. TCRdb itself ran the 5' RACE reads through MiXCR, one entry per CDR3 protein. Counted here are over a million distinct CDR3 sequences, roughly 60% occurring once; the ten biggest clones make up over 5%. Sequenced material: blood. The receptor source for this set is a man between 18 and 29 years old in good health.

The sample holds a few counts of this clonotype. The chain is built from TRBV20-1 and TRBJ2-1, with D hard to call. This CDR3 comprises 13 residues. CDR1 and CDR2 (germline): DFQATT, SNEGSKA (reference sequence). V dropped 1 base and J dropped 5 bases, with 9 bases sitting between them. The CDR3 protein is CSARVVTDNEQFF. The CDR3 nucleotides are TGCAGTGCTAGAGTCGTGACGGACAATGAGCAGTTCTTC.

The V and J genes are TRBV5-5 and TRBJ1-2; D remains ambiguous. Germline CDR1 is SGHKS and CDR2 is YYEKEE (reference sequence). V was clipped by 0 bases and J by 8 bases, with 14 bases between them. The CDR3 loop spans 14 amino acids. The CDR3 coding sequence is TGTGCCAGCAGCTTGGAATTGGCGAGTATGGGCTACACCTTC. This gives the protein CASSLELASMGYTF. The full variable domain, completed using reference TRBV5-5 and TRBJ1-2, is DAGVTQSPTHLIKTRGQQVTLRCSPISGHKSVSWYQQVLGQGPQFIFQYYEKEERGRGNFPDRFSARQFPNYSSELNVNALLLGDSALYLCASSLELASMGYTFGSGTRLTVV.

This clonotype was found a few times. The chain uses TRBV9 and TRBJ2-5; the D is unclear. CDR1 and CDR2 from the germline V gene are SGDLS and YYNGEE. Trimming removed 4 bases at V and 2 bases at J, with 12 bases between. CDR3 length: 14 amino acids. CDR3 DNA sequence: TGTGCCAGCAGCCCGCGACATGAACAAGAGACCCAGTACTTC. It is translated as CASSPRHEQETQYF.

The chain joins TRBV10-1 to TRBJ2-3; tentative D call: TRBD2 (6 bases). Germline V CDR1 and CDR2: WNHNN, SYGVQD (reference sequence). V lost 5 bases to trimming and J lost 2 bases, with 14 bases between them. The CDR3 covers 15 residues. CDR3 sequence: CASSRRAHDTDTQYF. CDR3 DNA: TGCGCCAGCAGTCGGAGGGCACATGACACAGATACGCAGTATTTT.

This rearrangement joins TRBV11-1 to TRBJ2-5, with D perhaps matching TRBD2 (6 bases). The CDR3 has 16 residues. From germline, CDR1 is SGHAT and CDR2 FQDESV (reference sequence). V dropped 1 base and J dropped 4 bases, with 16 bases sitting between them. As DNA, the CDR3 is TGTGCCAGCAGCTTAGTTTACGGGAGTGGGGCAGAGACCCAGTACTTC. Its translation: CASSLVYGSGAETQYF.

This clonotype has a count of ten or more. The chain has TRBV6-1 and TRBJ2-2; D possibly corresponds to TRBD1 (5 bases). The V gene lost 3 bases and the J gene lost 6 bases, with 8 bases spanning the gap. The CDR3 has 13 amino acids. Germline CDR1 is MNHNS and CDR2 is SASEGT. Here the CDR3 DNA reads TGTGCCAGCAGTGACCGGACACCCGGGGAGCTGTTTTTT. Translated, it gives CASSDRTPGELFF.

This chain connects TRBV28 to TRBJ2-3; D tentatively reads TRBD1 or TRBD2 (5 bases each). CDR3 size: 15 residues. V dropped 5 bases and J dropped 5 bases, with 17 bases sitting between them. Germline V lookup: CDR1 MDHEN, CDR2 SYDVKM. The DNA of the CDR3 is TGTGCCAGCAGTCGACCGGGACGTCAAGGAGATACGCAGTATTTT. Protein: CASSRPGRQGDTQYF.

V usage is TRBV5-1 and J usage is TRBJ1-2, with TRBD1 identical over 8 bases. With 4 bases clipped from V and 3 bases from J, the junction kept 8 bases outside the gene matches. Germline-derived CDR1 and CDR2 are SGHRS and YFSETQ. The CDR3 is made up of 15 amino acids. For the CDR3, the DNA is TGCGCCAGCAGCCTCACCTCAGGGGGCGACTATGGCTACACCTTC. Translating gives CASSLTSGGDYGYTF.

The chain couples TRBV29-1 to TRBJ2-7; maybe TRBD2 (5 bases). The V gene's germline CDR1 is SQVTM and CDR2 ANQGSEA. The CDR3 runs to 13 residues. Trimming removed 5 bases at V and 0 bases at J, with 11 bases between. CDR3 sequence: CSVSERSSYEQYF. CDR3 sequence (DNA): TGCAGCGTTTCGGAGCGGTCCTCCTACGAGCAGTACTTC.

This clonotype was observed a handful of times. The chain is built from TRBV11-2 and TRBJ2-3; 7 bases map to TRBD1. Germline assignment: CDR1 SGHAT and CDR2 FQNNGV. The V gene end was trimmed by 5 bases and the J gene end by 6 bases; junction bases not matched to a gene: 14. The CDR3 is 16 residues long. The chain's CDR3 is CASSRGQTQIRDTQYF. The DNA of the CDR3 is TGTGCCAGCAGCCGGGGACAGACACAGATACGGGATACGCAGTATTTT.

The chain has TRBV4-3 and TRBJ1-3; no firm D call. From germline, CDR1 is LGHNA and CDR2 YSLEER. Trimming cost V 2 bases and J 2 bases, with 16 bases left between them. This CDR3 spans 17 amino acids. The CDR3 DNA follows: TGCGCCAGCAGCCAATCTTTTAGGAGAAGAGCTGGAAACACCATATATTTT. Its translation: CASSQSFRRRAGNTIYF.

The chain uses TRBV7-9 and TRBJ2-4; 9 bases map to TRBD1. The end of the DNA aligns better with TRBJ2-7, so the J call may be wrong. CDR1 is SEHNR, CDR2 FQNEAQ, per germline (reference sequence). CDR3 length: 19 amino acids. The CDR3 reads CASSPSRPPPGQGGYEQYF. Here the CDR3 DNA reads TGTGCCAGCAGCCCTTCTCGCCCGCCTCCGGGACAGGGCGGGTACGAGCAGTACTTC.

This rearrangement joins TRBV29-1 to TRBJ2-7, with TRBD1 matching 7 bases. Per germline, CDR1 SQVTM and CDR2 ANQGSEA. Trimming took 6 bases from V and 5 from J; bases not matched to a gene: 10. The CDR3 length is 13 residues. The CDR3 coding sequence is TGCAGCGTCAAACAGACAGGGTCCAACGAGCAGTACTTC. It specifies CSVKQTGSNEQYF.

The CDR3 region is CASRQGEDYGYTF. In nucleotides, the CDR3 is TGTGCCAGCAGGCAGGGAGAGGACTATGGCTACACCTTC. This chain uses TRBV6-6 with TRBJ1-2, with a weak D call TRBD1 (5 bases). The CDR3 is made up of 13 amino acids. V lost 6 bases, J lost 3 bases, and 11 bases lay in between. Germline lookup yields CDR1 MNHNY and CDR2 SVGAGI (reference sequence).

The genes are TRBV7-2 and TRBJ1-2; possible D gene TRBD1, 5 bases. V was cut by 2 bases and J by 2 bases, with 12 bases left in between. CDR1 is SGHTA, CDR2 FQGNSA, per germline. This CDR3 is built from 15 residues. In DNA form, the CDR3 reads TGTGCCAGCAGCTTAAGTGGGGGGATCAACTATGGCTACACCTTC. It is translated as CASSLSGGINYGYTF.

The chain links TRBV4-1 to TRBJ1-2, with D possibly TRBD1 on 5 matching bases. Germline V CDR1 and CDR2: MGHRA, YSYEKL. The V end was cut by 0 bases, the J end by 8 bases, with 19 bases between. CDR3 length equals 16 residues. The CDR3 bases are TGCGCCAGCAGCCAAGATCGAGGCACCCTCGGGGGAGGCTACACCTTC. It encodes CASSQDRGTLGGGYTF.

The CDR3 nucleotides read TGTGCCAGCAGCTTGAGCGTAAGTCAGCCCCAGCATTTT. Its translation: CASSLSVSQPQHF. The chain employs TRBV5-6 and TRBJ1-5; D unresolved. Germline values: CDR1 SGHDT, CDR2 YYEEEE. Trimming removed 1 base at V and 6 bases at J, with 8 bases between. The CDR3 contains 13 residues.

This clonotype was seen more than once but under ten times. The chain employs TRBV6-5 and TRBJ2-7, with 7 bases that match TRBD1. The CDR3 has 14 residues. Germline V gene sequence: CDR1 MNHEY, CDR2 SVGAGI. V was pared by 6 bases and J by 3 bases, with 8 bases of the junction left unmatched. The CDR3 protein is CASSSTGSNYEQYF. The CDR3 nucleotides are TGTGCCAGCAGCTCGACAGGGAGCAACTACGAGCAGTACTTC.

The V gene is TRBV28, the J gene TRBJ2-2, with 8 bases that match TRBD1. V dropped 5 bases and J dropped 2; count of bases not matched to a gene: 7. The CDR3 has 16 amino acids. Germline CDR1 is MDHEN and CDR2 is SYDVKM. The DNA for the CDR3 is TGTGCCAGCAGTCGACGGACAGGGACCAACACCGGGGAGCTGTTTTTT. It encodes CASSRRTGTNTGELFF.

This clonotype was seen a few times. The chain joins TRBV29-1 to TRBJ2-7, with 8 positions matching TRBD1. CDR3 length equals 12 residues. V shed 6 bases, J shed 5 bases, and the junction held 6 bases outside the gene matches. CDR1 and CDR2 from the germline V gene are SQVTM and ANQGSEA. The CDR3 reads CSVGTGFHEQYF. The CDR3 DNA follows: TGCAGCGTCGGGACAGGTTTCCACGAGCAGTACTTC.